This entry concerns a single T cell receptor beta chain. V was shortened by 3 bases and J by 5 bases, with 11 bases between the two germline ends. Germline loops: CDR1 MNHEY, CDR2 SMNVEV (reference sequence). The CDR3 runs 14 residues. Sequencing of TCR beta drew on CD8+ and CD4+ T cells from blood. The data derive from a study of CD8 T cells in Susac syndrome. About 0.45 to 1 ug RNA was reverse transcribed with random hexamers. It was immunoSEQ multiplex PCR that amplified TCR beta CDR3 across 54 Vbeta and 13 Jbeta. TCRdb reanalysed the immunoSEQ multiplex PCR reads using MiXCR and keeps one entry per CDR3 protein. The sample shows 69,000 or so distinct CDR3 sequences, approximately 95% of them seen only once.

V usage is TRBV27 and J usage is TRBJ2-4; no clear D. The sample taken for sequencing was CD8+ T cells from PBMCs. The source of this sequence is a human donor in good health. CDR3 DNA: TGTGCCAGCAGTTTGATAGGTTCGGAAAACATTCAGTACTTC. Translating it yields CASSLIGSENIQYF.